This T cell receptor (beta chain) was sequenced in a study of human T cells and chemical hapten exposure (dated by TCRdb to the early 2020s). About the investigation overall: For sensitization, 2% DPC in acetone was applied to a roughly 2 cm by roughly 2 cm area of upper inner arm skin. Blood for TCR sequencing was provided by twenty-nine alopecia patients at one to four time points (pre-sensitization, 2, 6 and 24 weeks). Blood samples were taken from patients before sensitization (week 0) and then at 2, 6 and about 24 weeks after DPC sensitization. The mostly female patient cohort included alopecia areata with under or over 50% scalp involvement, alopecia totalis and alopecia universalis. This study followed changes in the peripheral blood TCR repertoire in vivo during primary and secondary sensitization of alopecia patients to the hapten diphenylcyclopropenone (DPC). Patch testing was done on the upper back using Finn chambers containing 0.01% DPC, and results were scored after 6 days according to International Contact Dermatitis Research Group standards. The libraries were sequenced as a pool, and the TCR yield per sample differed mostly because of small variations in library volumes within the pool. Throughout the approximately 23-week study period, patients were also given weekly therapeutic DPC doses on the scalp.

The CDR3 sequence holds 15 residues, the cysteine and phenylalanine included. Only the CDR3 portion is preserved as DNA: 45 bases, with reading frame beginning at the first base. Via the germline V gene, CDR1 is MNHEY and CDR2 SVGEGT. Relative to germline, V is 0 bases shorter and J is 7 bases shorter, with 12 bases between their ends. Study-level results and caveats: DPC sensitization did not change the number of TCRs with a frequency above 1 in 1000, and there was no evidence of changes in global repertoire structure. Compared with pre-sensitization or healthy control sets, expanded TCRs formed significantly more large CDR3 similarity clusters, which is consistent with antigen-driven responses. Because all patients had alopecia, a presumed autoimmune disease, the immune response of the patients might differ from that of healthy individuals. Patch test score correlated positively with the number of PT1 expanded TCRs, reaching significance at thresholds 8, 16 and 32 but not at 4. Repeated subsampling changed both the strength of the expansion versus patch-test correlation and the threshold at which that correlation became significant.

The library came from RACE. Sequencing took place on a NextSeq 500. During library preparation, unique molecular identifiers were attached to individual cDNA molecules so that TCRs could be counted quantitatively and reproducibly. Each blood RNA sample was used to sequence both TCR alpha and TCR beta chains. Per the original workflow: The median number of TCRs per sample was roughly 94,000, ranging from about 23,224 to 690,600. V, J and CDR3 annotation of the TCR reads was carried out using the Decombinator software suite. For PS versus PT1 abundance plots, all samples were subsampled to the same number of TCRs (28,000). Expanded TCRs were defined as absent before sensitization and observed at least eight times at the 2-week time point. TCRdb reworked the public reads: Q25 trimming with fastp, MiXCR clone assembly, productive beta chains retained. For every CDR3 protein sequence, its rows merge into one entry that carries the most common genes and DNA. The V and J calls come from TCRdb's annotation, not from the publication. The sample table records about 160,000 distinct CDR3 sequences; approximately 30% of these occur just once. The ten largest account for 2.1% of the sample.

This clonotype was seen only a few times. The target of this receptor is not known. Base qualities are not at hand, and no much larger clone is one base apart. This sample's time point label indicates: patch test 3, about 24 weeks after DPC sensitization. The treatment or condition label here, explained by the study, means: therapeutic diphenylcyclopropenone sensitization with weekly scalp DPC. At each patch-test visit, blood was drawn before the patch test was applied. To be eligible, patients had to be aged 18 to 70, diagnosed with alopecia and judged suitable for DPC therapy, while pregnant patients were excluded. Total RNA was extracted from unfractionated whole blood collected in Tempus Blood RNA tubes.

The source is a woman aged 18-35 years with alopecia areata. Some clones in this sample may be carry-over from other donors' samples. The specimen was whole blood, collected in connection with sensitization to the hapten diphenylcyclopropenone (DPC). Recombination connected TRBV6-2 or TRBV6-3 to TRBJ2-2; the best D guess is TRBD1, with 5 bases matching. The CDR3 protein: CASSYSSTTGGELFF. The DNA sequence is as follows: TGTGCCAGCAGTTACTCCTCAACTACAGGCGGGGAGCTGTTTTTT.